Shown below are 18 T cell receptor beta chains from a single sample sequenced in a study of T cell repertoires in cytomegalovirus infection. Via MiXCR, TCRdb re-called the reads, giving one row per CDR3 protein. The sample contains approximately 910,000 distinct CDR3 sequences, approximately 33% of which appear only once. No antigen has been identified for these receptors. This specimen was cultured CD8+ T cells from PBMCs, taken from culture after CMV antigen stimulation. All receptors come from a human donor in good health (CMV status not recorded). Some clones in this sample may be carry-over from other donors' samples.

This clonotype was detected only a few times. This rearrangement joins TRBV5-1 to TRBJ1-2; 8 bases agree with TRBD1. The CDR3 covers 13 residues. After removal of 4 bases from V and 8 bases from J, the junction contained 7 bases not matched to a gene. The germline V gene has CDR1 SGHRS and CDR2 YFSETQ. This chain's CDR3 is CASSVDRGGGYTF. DNA of the CDR3: TGCGCCAGCAGCGTTGACAGGGGTGGCGGCTACACCTTC.

This clonotype was counted a single time. Germline and junction disagree at one end, which may indicate a read error. In DNA, the CDR3 is TGTGCCACCAGCAGAGGAGCTAGCGGGGGGACCAACAATGAGCTGTTCTTC. Amino acids: CATSRGASGGTNNELFF. The chain has TRBV15 and TRBJ2-1, with 11 bases aligning to TRBD2. This CDR3 is 17 amino acids long. Germline values: CDR1 LNHNV, CDR2 YYDKDF (reference sequence).

This clonotype was counted many times. The V and J genes are TRBV12-3 or TRBV12-4 and TRBJ1-1; 10 bases fit TRBD1. CDR3 length equals 14 residues. Trimming cost V 5 bases and J 6 bases; bases outside gene matches: 6. The CDR3 coding sequence is TGTGCCAGCAGTGCCGTGACAGGGGGCCCTGAAGCTTTCTTT. The encoded protein is CASSAVTGGPEAFF.

About this clonotype: This may be a read error: a much more frequent sequence differs by one nucleotide. The genes are TRBV12-3 or TRBV12-4 and TRBJ2-5; no clear D. The CDR3 has 12 residues. CDR3 DNA: TGTGCCAGCGGTTTAGCTTCTGAGACCCAGTACTTC. Encoded protein: CASGLASETQYF.

There are many counts of this clonotype. This chain links TRBV7-9 with TRBJ1-4; D uncertain. From germline, CDR1 is SEHNR and CDR2 FQNEAQ (reference sequence). The V gene lost 3 bases and the J gene lost 4 bases, with 6 bases spanning the gap. CDR3 length: 13 amino acids. The CDR3 here is CASSLLYNEKLFF. In nucleotides, the CDR3 is TGTGCCAGCAGCTTGTTGTATAATGAAAAACTGTTTTTT.

There are many counts of this clonotype. The chain links TRBV7-2 to TRBJ2-1; TRBD2 matches 14 bases. The CDR3 totals 16 residues. Unmatched junction bases numbered 8, after V lost 5 bases and J lost 8 bases. Germline V gene data show CDR1 as SGHTA and CDR2 as FQGNSA. The CDR3 loop reads CASSLPTSGGAYEQFF. CDR3 coding DNA: TGTGCCAGCAGCCTCCCGACTAGCGGGGGGGCCTATGAGCAGTTCTTC.

The chain employs TRBV7-9 and TRBJ1-4; 7 nucleotides agree with TRBD1. The CDR3 runs to 17 residues. Germline V lookup: CDR1 SEHNR, CDR2 FQNEAQ (reference sequence). J lost 0 bases, V lost 5 bases, and 9 bases had no gene match. The CDR3 DNA reads as TGTGCCAGCAGCCCAGCGTTCCAGGGGGCAACTAATGAAAAACTGTTTTTT. It encodes CASSPAFQGATNEKLFF.

V is TRBV7-6 and J is TRBJ1-2; D is unclear. V was trimmed by 5 bases and J by 2 bases, leaving 15 bases between them. The CDR3 length is 15 residues. From germline, CDR1 is SGHVS and CDR2 FNYEAQ. Here the CDR3 reads CASSPPRGPNYGYTF. Here the CDR3 DNA reads TGTGCCAGCAGCCCCCCTCGCGGACCCAACTATGGCTACACCTTC.

The chain carries TRBV20-1 and TRBJ1-2; TRBD1 aligns across 10 bases. Germline CDR1 DFQATT, CDR2 SNEGSKA (reference sequence). The CDR3 loop spans 17 amino acids. V gave up 2 bases and J gave up 6 bases; unmatched junction bases: 15. Here the CDR3 reads CSARLRDRGRPGDGYTF. The CDR3 coding sequence is TGCAGTGCTAGATTGCGGGACAGGGGCCGACCGGGAGATGGCTACACCTTC.

V usage is TRBV6-1 and J usage is TRBJ2-7, with TRBD1 as a possible D gene (5 bases). Germline CDR1 MNHNS, CDR2 SASEGT. The CDR3 contains 11 residues. Trimming took 10 bases from V and 4 from J, leaving 11 bases between them. CDR3 sequence: CAILQGYEQYF. DNA of the CDR3: TGTGCCATCCTTCAGGGATACGAGCAGTACTTC.

V gene TRBV3-1 combines with J gene TRBJ2-1; TRBD2 might be the D (5 bases). Trimming pared 0 bases from V and 0 bases from J, leaving 15 bases between. This CDR3 has 18 residues. The V gene's germline CDR1 is LGHDT and CDR2 YNNKEL (reference sequence). The CDR3 loop is CASSQDIHAGSSYNEQFF. The DNA of the CDR3 is TGTGCCAGCAGCCAAGATATCCACGCTGGGAGCTCCTACAATGAGCAGTTCTTC.

V usage is TRBV12-3 or TRBV12-4 and J usage is TRBJ2-1; tentative D call: TRBD2 (5 bases). The CDR3 spans 15 residues. Deletions cut 5 bases from V and 3 bases from J, with 14 bases between. The CDR3 DNA follows: TGTGCCAGCAGTGTCGTCCGGGGTAACTACAATGAGCAGTTCTTC. It codes for CASSVVRGNYNEQFF.

The chain employs TRBV15 and TRBJ2-4; TRBD1 might be the D (8 bases). The ends were cut back, 3 bases at V and 1 base at J, with 16 bases in the middle. Germline V gene sequence: CDR1 LNHNV, CDR2 YYDKDF (reference sequence). The CDR3 runs to 17 residues. The CDR3 region has the DNA TGTGCCACCAGCAGCAACAGGGGGGGAGAGGCCAAAAACATTCAGTACTTC. Translation gives CATSSNRGGEAKNIQYF.

The table lists this clonotype with a few counts. The chain couples TRBV15 to TRBJ1-4, with D unclear. CDR1 LNHNV and CDR2 YYDKDF come from the germline V gene (reference sequence). Trimming took off 1 base at V and 3 bases at J, with 6 bases between the two ends. The CDR3 has 14 amino acids. CDR3 nucleotides: TGTGCCACCAGCAGAGCCAACGCTAATGAAAAACTGTTTTTT. Its protein is CATSRANANEKLFF. Variable domain in full (rest from reference TRBV15 and TRBJ1-4): DAMVIQNPRYQVTQFGKPVTLSCSQTLNHNVMYWYQQKSSQAPKLLFHYYDKDFNNEADTPDNFQSRRPNTSFCFLDIRSPGLGDTAMYLCATSRANANEKLFFGSGTQLSVL.

V and J are TRBV19 and TRBJ1-5, with D perhaps TRBD1 (6 bases). V lost 0 bases and J lost 0, with 15 bases in between. This CDR3 spans 18 amino acids. Germline V gene data show CDR1 as LNHDA and CDR2 as SQIVND (reference sequence). DNA for the CDR3: TGTGCCAGTAGTATAGATTACGGTTGGACAGATAGCAATCAGCCCCAGCATTTT. Translated, it gives CASSIDYGWTDSNQPQHF.

The V call is TRBV10-3, the J call TRBJ2-3; 8 bases match TRBD2. CDR1 and CDR2 from the germline V gene are ENHRY and SYGVKD. This CDR3 is built from 14 residues. After removal of 11 bases from V and 4 bases from J, the junction contained 11 bases not matched to a gene. CDR3: CASQGAGEPDTQYF. The CDR3 DNA is TGTGCCTCCCAGGGAGCGGGGGAACCAGATACGCAGTATTTT.

This clonotype was found many times. The rearrangement uses TRBV7-3 and TRBJ2-5, with a tentative D call TRBD1 (6 bases). The CDR3 spans 14 residues. Trimming stripped 5 bases from V and 5 bases from J, with 15 bases between. Germline V CDR1 and CDR2: SGHTA, FQGTGA. In DNA form, the CDR3 reads TGTGCCAGCAGCGTTTCAGGGGTAGGGGAGACCCAGTACTTC. The encoded protein is CASSVSGVGETQYF.

The V and J genes are TRBV2 and TRBJ1-1; maybe TRBD1 (6 bases). The CDR3 loop spans 13 amino acids. Germline CDR1 reads SNHLY; CDR2 reads FYNNEI. V was shortened by 5 bases and J by 3 bases, with 10 bases between the two germline ends. The CDR3 DNA reads TGTGCCAGCAGTCAGGGGATGTACACTGAAGCTTTCTTT. As protein: CASSQGMYTEAFF.